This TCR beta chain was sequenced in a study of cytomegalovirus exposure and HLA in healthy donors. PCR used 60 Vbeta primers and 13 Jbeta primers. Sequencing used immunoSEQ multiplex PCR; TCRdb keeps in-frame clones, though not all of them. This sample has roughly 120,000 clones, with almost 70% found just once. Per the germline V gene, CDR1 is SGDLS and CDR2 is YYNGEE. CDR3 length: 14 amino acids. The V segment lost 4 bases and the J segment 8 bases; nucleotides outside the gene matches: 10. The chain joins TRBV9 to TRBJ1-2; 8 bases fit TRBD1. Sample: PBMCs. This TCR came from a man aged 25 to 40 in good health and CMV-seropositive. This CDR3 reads CASSPAGGAWGYTF. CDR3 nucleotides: TGTGCCAGCAGCCCGGCAGGGGGCGCATGGGGCTACACCTTC. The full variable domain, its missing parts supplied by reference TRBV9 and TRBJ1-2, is DSGVTQTPKHLITATGQRVTLRCSPRSGDLSVYWYQQSLDQGLQFLIQYYNGEERAKGNILERFSAQQFPDLHSELNLSSLELGDSALYFCASSPAGGAWGYTFGSGTRLTVV.